The clone carrying this TCR beta chain has just one count. Its antigen is not known. Produced via immunoSEQ multiplex PCR; TCRdb's table is partial and in-frame only. The sample holds 15,000 to 20,000 clones, 72% seen once. Germline assignment: CDR1 LGHNA and CDR2 YSLEER. The CDR3 has 16 residues. V shed 3 bases, J shed 7 bases, and the junction held 12 bases outside the gene matches. This entry comes from a study of OX40 agonist ivuxolimab in advanced cancers. Study results and caveats: Low normalized T-cell clonal expansion also characterized some of the nonresponders.

The sequence came from an adult with an advanced solid tumor such as melanoma, head and neck, liver or kidney cancer. Sample: CD4+ or CD8+ T cells sorted from blood, taken in a trial of the OX40 agonist ivuxolimab. The V call is TRBV4-3, the J call TRBJ1-3, with TRBD1 matching over 7 bases. CDR3 loop: CASSHAAGQKRNTIYF. The CDR3 DNA sequence: TGCGCCAGCAGCCATGCCGCGGGACAGAAGCGTAACACCATATATTTT.